This T cell receptor (beta chain) was identified during a study of T cell therapy after organ transplantation. About the research overall: After therapy, patients were monitored for around 28 weeks. About 85% of the ten patients were clinical responders. Notes on the study in general: Nonresponder repertoires showed strong pretherapy expansions, barely changing post-therapy. Poor CD8+ T cell yield may explain few expansions in nonresponders.

About this clone: Its antigen is not identified.

Method: immunoSEQ multiplex PCR; TCRdb's copy keeps in-frame clones and lacks some. The table shows 45,000 to 50,000 clones, with about 95% occurring only once. Trimming took off 6 bases at V and 0 bases at J, with 15 bases between the two ends. The germline V gene encodes CDR1 LGHNT and CDR2 FRNRAP. The length of the CDR3 is 15 residues. The sequence was collected from a human patient who had received a solid organ transplant and had CMV disease. The chain has TRBV12-5 and TRBJ2-7; the D is unclear. This specimen consisted of CD8+ T cells from blood, obtained before autologous CMV-specific T cell therapy. Here the CDR3 reads CASGPPGPDSYEQYF. CDR3 bases: TGTGCTAGTGGCCCCCCCGGACCCGACTCCTACGAGCAGTACTTC.